This record concerns one T cell receptor (beta chain) sequence. What it binds is unknown. This entry comes from a study of OX40 agonist ivuxolimab in advanced cancers. Study context: Every 2 weeks, ivuxolimab was infused into the patients intravenously at between 0.01 and 10 mg/kg. Findings and caveats of the study: Near-lowest levels of clonal expansion characterized partial responders at 0.1-3.0 mg/kg. Antigen specificity remained undetermined for the expanded peripheral T cells. The study observed clonal expansion of CD4+ and CD8+ blood T cells by week 6 at 0.1 to 3.0 mg/kg.

V lost 0 bases and J 1 base, leaving 16 bases between the germline ends. Looked up from germline, CDR1 is SGHAT and CDR2 is FQNNGV. The CDR3 runs to 17 residues. Sequencing used immunoSEQ multiplex PCR; TCRdb keeps in-frame clones, though not all of them. The repertoire holds around 63,000 clones, with around 90% as singletons. The receptor was derived from an adult with an advanced solid tumor such as melanoma, head and neck, liver or kidney cancer. The specimen comprised CD4+ or CD8+ T cells sorted from blood, sampled in a trial of the OX40 agonist ivuxolimab. The genes are TRBV11-2 and TRBJ2-7; the D gene is possibly TRBD2 (5 bases). The CDR3 spells CASSLEALGVWSYEQYF. The CDR3 bases are TGTGCCAGCAGCTTAGAGGCTCTGGGAGTGTGGTCCTACGAGCAGTACTTC.